The 5 T cell receptor beta chains presented below share a single source sample, sequenced in a study of T cells in Graves' hyperthyroidism and ophthalmopathy. TCR beta CDR3 regions were amplified from RNA. First-round RT-PCR with HTBI primers amplified the TCR CDR3 region. TCRdb used MiXCR to reprocess the multiplex PCR reads, holding one entry per CDR3 protein. The table shows about 480,000 distinct CDR3 sequences, with 14% occurring only once. The source material was blood. These receptors were collected from a woman aged 18 to 35 with Graves' hyperthyroidism.

In its sample, this clonotype was seen many times. The chain employs TRBV20-1 and TRBJ2-2; tentative D call: TRBD1 (6 bases). This CDR3 is built from 15 residues. Germline CDR1 DFQATT, CDR2 SNEGSKA (reference sequence). Trimming pared 6 bases from V and 0 bases from J, leaving 14 bases between. CDR3 loop: CSAETGATNTGELFF. The CDR3 DNA reads TGCAGTGCGGAGACAGGAGCCACGAACACCGGGGAGCTGTTTTTT.

The chain uses TRBV25-1 and TRBJ2-5, with 8 bases lining up with TRBD2. CDR1 is MGHDK, CDR2 SYGVNS, per germline. Trimming removed 3 bases from V and 5 bases from J; junction bases left unmatched: 11. CDR3 length equals 16 residues. The CDR3 sequence: CASSDSPLPGGETQYF. The CDR3 bases are TGTGCCAGCAGTGACTCCCCATTACCGGGGGGGGAGACCCAGTACTTC. Drawing the rest from reference TRBV25-1 and TRBJ2-5, the complete variable domain is EADIYQTPRYLVIGTGKKITLECSQTMGHDKMYWYQQDPGMELHLIHYSYGVNSTEKGDLSSESTVSRIRTEHFPLTLESARPSHTSQYLCASSDSPLPGGETQYFGPGTRLLVL.

This clonotype was recorded at least ten times. V and J are TRBV6-1 and TRBJ2-5, with D maybe TRBD2 (5 bases). This CDR3 comprises 14 residues. Trimming took 1 base from V and 1 from J, leaving 7 bases between them. The V gene's germline CDR1 is MNHNS and CDR2 SASEGT. The CDR3 DNA reads TGTGCCAGCAGTGAAGTCGGGGTCCAAGAGACCCAGTACTTC. Its translation is CASSEVGVQETQYF.

V gene TRBV12-3 or TRBV12-4 combines with J gene TRBJ2-2, with D maybe TRBD2 (5 bases). Trimming removed 3 bases from V and 2 bases from J, with 19 bases in between. The length of the CDR3 is 18 residues. This CDR3 is CASSLDEGAPYNTGELFF. Here the CDR3 DNA reads TGTGCCAGCAGTTTGGACGAGGGAGCACCCTATAACACCGGGGAGCTGTTTTTT.

This clonotype has a count of ten or more. The rearrangement links TRBV2 to TRBJ1-1; D remains ambiguous. Germline CDR1 SNHLY, CDR2 FYNNEI. V gave up 6 bases and J gave up 0 bases, with 8 bases separating them. The CDR3 length is 13 residues. The CDR3 loop is CASREIMNTEAFF. CDR3 DNA: TGTGCCAGCAGGGAGATCATGAACACTGAAGCTTTCTTT.